Following are 7 T cell receptor beta chains from one sample sequenced in a study of identical twins. Using its own MiXCR run on the 5' RACE reads, TCRdb lists one record per CDR3 protein. Of hundreds of thousands of distinct CDR3 sequences in the sample, around 7.5% are singletons; the top ten hold 1.6%. In addition, the sample was reused for a study of yellow fever vaccine responses in identical twins.

Sequenced sample: PBMCs. The receptor source for this set is a woman aged 18-29 years in good health.

This clonotype was observed a few times. The chain links TRBV27 to TRBJ2-1; the D is unclear. Germline loops: CDR1 MNHEY, CDR2 SMNVEV (reference sequence). The CDR3 length is 15 residues. Trimming took off 5 bases at V and 5 bases at J, with 16 bases between the two ends. CDR3 DNA sequence: TGTGCCAGCAGTCTATGGGTACTTTATGACAATGAGCAGTTCTTC. This translates into CASSLWVLYDNEQFF.

This chain uses TRBV11-2 with TRBJ2-2, with 13 bases lining up with TRBD2. V lost 3 bases, J lost 2 bases, and 9 bases stayed unmatched. Germline V gene data show CDR1 as SGHAT and CDR2 as FQNNGV. CDR3 length equals 19 residues. The CDR3 region is CASSFPGTSGMSNTGELFF. The CDR3 bases are TGTGCCAGCAGCTTCCCCGGGACTAGCGGGATGAGTAACACCGGGGAGCTGTTTTTT.

This clonotype was observed many times. The chain uses TRBV6-6 and TRBJ1-1; D is unclear. Germline lookup yields CDR1 MNHNY and CDR2 SVGAGI (reference sequence). The CDR3 consists of 12 residues. Trimming shortened V by 6 bases and J by 1 base, and 6 bases separated the two germline ends. The CDR3 DNA sequence: TGTGCCAGCAGCACCAGGAACACTGAAGCTTTCTTT. Its protein product is CASSTRNTEAFF.

The genes are TRBV7-8 and TRBJ1-2; 9 nucleotides line up with TRBD1. Germline CDR1 reads SGHVS; CDR2 reads FQNEAQ. The length of the CDR3 is 15 residues. V shed 8 bases, J shed 7 bases, and the junction held 14 bases outside the gene matches. The DNA for the CDR3 is TGTGCCAGCGTTCCTTTTGGAGACAGGGGGTCTGGCTACACCTTC. Translated: CASVPFGDRGSGYTF.

This clonotype was counted many times. This chain uses TRBV7-8 with TRBJ2-1; D is uncertain. Trimming shortened V by 4 bases and J by 4 bases, and 14 bases separated the two germline ends. This CDR3 comprises 15 residues. Per germline, CDR1 SGHVS and CDR2 FQNEAQ. CDR3: CASSSMGGRYNEQFF. In DNA form, the CDR3 reads TGTGCCAGCAGCTCCATGGGTGGGCGTTACAATGAGCAGTTCTTC.

The rearrangement uses TRBV7-9 and TRBJ1-1; a possible D gene is TRBD1 (5 bases). Trimming pared 6 bases from V and 4 bases from J, leaving 9 bases between. The CDR3 loop spans 12 amino acids. CDR1 and CDR2 (germline): SEHNR, FQNEAQ (reference sequence). CDR3 nucleotide sequence: TGTGCCAGCAGTGGGGCGCGCACTGAAGCTTTCTTT. Translating it yields CASSGARTEAFF.

This clonotype was detected many times. The genes are TRBV28 and TRBJ2-3; 9 bases map to TRBD1. Germline CDR1 and CDR2: MDHEN and SYDVKM. With 6 bases clipped from V and 4 bases from J, the junction kept 5 bases outside the gene matches. This CDR3 spans 14 amino acids. The chain's CDR3 is CASRWGQGPDTQYF. CDR3 DNA sequence: TGTGCCAGCAGATGGGGACAGGGTCCAGATACGCAGTATTTT.